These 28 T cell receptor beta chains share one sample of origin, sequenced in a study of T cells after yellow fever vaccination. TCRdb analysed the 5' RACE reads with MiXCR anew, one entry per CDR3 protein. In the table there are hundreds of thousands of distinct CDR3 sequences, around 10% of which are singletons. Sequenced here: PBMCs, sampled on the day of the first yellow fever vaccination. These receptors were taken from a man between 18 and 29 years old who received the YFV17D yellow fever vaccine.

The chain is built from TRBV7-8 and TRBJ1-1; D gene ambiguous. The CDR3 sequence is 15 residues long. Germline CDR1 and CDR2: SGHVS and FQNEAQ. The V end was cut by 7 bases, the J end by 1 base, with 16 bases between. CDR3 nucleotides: TGTGCCAGCACCCGAGCGGGAGTTGCGAACACTGAAGCTTTCTTT. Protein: CASTRAGVANTEAFF.

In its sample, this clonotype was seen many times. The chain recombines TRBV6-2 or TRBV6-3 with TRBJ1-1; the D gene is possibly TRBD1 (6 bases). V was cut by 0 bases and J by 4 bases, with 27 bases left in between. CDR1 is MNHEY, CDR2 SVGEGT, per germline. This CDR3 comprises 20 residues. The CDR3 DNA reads TGTGCCAGCAGTTACTCGAATTACTCGGACAGATGGTGGAGGGGCACTGAAGCTTTCTTT. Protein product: CASSYSNYSDRWWRGTEAFF.

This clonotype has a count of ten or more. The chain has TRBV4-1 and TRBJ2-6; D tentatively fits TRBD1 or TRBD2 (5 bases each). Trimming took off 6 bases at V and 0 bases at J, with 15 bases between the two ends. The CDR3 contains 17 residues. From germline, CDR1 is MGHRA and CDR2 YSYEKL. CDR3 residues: CASRGDGYFSGANVLTF. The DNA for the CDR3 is TGCGCCAGCAGGGGGGACGGCTACTTCTCTGGGGCCAACGTCCTGACTTTC.

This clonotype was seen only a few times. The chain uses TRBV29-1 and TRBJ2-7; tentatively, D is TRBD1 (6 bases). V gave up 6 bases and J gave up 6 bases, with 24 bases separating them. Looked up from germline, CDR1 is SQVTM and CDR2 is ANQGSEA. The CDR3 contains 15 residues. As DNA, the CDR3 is TGCAGCGTGGCGACACAGGGAGTAGCGTTTGGCGAGCAGTACTTC. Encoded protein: CSVATQGVAFGEQYF.

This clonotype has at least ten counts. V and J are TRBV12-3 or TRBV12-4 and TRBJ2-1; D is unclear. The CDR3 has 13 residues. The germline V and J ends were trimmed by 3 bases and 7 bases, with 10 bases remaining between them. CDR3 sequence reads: CASSLAVPNEQFF. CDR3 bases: TGTGCCAGCAGTTTGGCAGTCCCTAATGAGCAGTTCTTC.

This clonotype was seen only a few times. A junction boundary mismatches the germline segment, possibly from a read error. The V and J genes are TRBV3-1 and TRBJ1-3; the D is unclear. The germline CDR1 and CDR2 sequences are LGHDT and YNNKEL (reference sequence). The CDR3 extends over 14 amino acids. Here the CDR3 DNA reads TGTGCCAGCAGCCACTTGACGGCTGGAAACACCACATATTTT. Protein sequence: CASSHLTAGNTTYF.

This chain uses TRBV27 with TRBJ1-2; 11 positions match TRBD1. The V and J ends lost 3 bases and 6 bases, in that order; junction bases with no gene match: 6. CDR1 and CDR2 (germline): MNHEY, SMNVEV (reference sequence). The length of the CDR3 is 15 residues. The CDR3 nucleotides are TGTGCCAGCAGTTTCAGGACAGGGGGCGAGGATGGCTACACCTTC. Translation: CASSFRTGGEDGYTF.

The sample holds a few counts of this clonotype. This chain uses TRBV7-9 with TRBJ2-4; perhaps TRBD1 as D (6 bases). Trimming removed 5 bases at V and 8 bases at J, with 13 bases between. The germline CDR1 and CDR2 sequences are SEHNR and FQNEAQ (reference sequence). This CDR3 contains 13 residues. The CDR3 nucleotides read TGTGCCAGCAGCCCTAGGGGGTGGGACATTCAGTACTTC. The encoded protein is CASSPRGWDIQYF.

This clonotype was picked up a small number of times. Here the CDR3 DNA reads TGTGCCAGCAGCCAAGATGGGGGGTTCGGACAGCCCCAGCATTTT. Encoded protein: CASSQDGGFGQPQHF. The gene calls are TRBV3-1 and TRBJ1-5, with a weak D call TRBD1 (5 bases). The V gene lost 0 bases and the J gene lost 7 bases, with 13 bases spanning the gap. Germline CDR1 and CDR2: LGHDT and YNNKEL (reference sequence). The CDR3 has 15 residues.

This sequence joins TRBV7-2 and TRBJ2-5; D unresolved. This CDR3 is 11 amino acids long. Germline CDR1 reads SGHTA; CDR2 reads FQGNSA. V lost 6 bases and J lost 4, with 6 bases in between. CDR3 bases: TGTGCCAGCAGAAACATAGAGACCCAGTACTTC. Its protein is CASRNIETQYF.

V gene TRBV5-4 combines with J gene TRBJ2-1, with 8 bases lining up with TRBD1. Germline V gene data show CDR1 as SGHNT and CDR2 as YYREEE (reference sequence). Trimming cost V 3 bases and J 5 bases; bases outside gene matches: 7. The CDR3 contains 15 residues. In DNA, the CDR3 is TGTGCCAGCAGCTCTGCCGGGACAGGTCACAATGAGCAGTTCTTC. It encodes CASSSAGTGHNEQFF. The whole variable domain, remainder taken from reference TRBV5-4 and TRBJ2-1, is ETGVTQSPTHLIKTRGQQVTLRCSSQSGHNTVSWYQQALGQGPQFIFQYYREEENGRGNFPPRFSGLQFPNYSSELNVNALELDDSALYLCASSSAGTGHNEQFFGPGTRLTVL.

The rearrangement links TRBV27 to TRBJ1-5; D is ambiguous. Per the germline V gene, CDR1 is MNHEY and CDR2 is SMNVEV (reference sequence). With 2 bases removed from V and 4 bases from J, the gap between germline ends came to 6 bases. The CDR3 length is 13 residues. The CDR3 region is CASSLNRNQPQHF. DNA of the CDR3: TGTGCCAGCAGTTTAAACCGGAATCAGCCCCAGCATTTT.

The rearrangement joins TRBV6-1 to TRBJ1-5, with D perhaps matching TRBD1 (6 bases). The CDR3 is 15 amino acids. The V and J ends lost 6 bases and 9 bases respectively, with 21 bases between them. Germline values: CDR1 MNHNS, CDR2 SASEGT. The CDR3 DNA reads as TGTGCCAGCAGGAGACTGACAGGCCCGTTAGGGCCCCAGCATTTT. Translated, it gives CASRRLTGPLGPQHF.

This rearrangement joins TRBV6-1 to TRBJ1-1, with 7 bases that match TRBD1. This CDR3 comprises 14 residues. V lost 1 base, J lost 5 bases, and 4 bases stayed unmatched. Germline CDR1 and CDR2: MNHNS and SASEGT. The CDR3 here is CASSEGQGQTEAFF. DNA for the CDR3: TGTGCCAGCAGTGAAGGACAGGGCCAAACTGAAGCTTTCTTT.

CDR3 nucleotides: TGTGCCAGCAGCAAATCCCAAACAGAGAACACTGAAGCTTTCTTT. Amino acid sequence: CASSKSQTENTEAFF. This sequence joins TRBV11-2 and TRBJ1-1; D gene unclear. The length of the CDR3 is 15 residues. Trimming stripped 5 bases from V and 1 base from J, with 14 bases between. CDR1 and CDR2 from the germline V gene are SGHAT and FQNNGV.

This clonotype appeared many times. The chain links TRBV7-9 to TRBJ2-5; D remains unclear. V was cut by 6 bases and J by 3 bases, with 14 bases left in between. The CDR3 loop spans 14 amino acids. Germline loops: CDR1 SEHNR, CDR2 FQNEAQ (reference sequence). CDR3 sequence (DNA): TGTGCCAGCAGACAACCGACTGGAAAAGAGACCCAGTACTTC. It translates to CASRQPTGKETQYF.

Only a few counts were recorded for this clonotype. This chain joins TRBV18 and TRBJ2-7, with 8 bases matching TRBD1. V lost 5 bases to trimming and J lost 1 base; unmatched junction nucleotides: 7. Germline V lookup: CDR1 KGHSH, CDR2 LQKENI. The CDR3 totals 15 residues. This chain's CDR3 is CASSKGQDFSYEQYV. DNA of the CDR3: TGTGCCAGCTCAAAGGGACAGGACTTTTCCTACGAGCAGTACGTC.

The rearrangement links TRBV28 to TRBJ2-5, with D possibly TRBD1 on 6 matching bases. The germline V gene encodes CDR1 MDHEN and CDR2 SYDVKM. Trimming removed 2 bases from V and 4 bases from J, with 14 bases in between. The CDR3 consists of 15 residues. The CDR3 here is CASSLVLGGTETQYF. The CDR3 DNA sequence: TGTGCCAGCAGTTTAGTGTTAGGGGGTACAGAGACCCAGTACTTC.

CDR3 nucleotides: TGTGCCAGCAGCCCGTACAGGGTTAACACTGAAGCTTTCTTT. Amino acid sequence: CASSPYRVNTEAFF. This sequence joins TRBV7-3 and TRBJ1-1, with D possibly being TRBD1 (6 bases). The germline CDR1 and CDR2 sequences are SGHTA and FQGTGA. Trimming left V 5 bases short and J 2 bases short, with 12 bases between. This CDR3 region has 14 residues. Together with reference TRBV7-3 and TRBJ1-1, the CDR3 gives the full variable domain: GAGVSQTPSNKVTEKGKYVELRCDPISGHTALYWYRQSLGQGPEFLIYFQGTGAADDSGLPNDRFFAVRPEGSVSTLKIQRTERGDSAVYLCASSPYRVNTEAFFGQGTRLTVV.

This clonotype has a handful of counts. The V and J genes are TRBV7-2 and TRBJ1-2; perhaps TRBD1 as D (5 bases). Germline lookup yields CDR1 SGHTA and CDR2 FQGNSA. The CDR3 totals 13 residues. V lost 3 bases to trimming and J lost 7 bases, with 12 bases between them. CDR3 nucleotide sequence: TGTGCCAGCAGCTTTAGGGGCTCGGGTGGCTACACCTTC. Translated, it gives CASSFRGSGGYTF.

CDR3 in amino acids: CASSLEPAAEAFF. The CDR3 DNA reads as TGTGCCAGCAGCTTGGAACCCGCCGCTGAAGCTTTCTTT. This chain connects TRBV7-9 to TRBJ1-1, with D hard to call. The V end lost 3 bases, the J end lost 6 bases, and 11 bases lay between the germline ends. From germline, CDR1 is SEHNR and CDR2 FQNEAQ (reference sequence). This CDR3 has 13 residues.

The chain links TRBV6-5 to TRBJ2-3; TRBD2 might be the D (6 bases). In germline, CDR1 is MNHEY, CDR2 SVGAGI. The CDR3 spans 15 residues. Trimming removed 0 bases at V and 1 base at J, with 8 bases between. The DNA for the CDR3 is TGTGCCAGCAGTTACTCTTGGGGGGGCACAGATACGCAGTATTTT. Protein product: CASSYSWGGTDTQYF.

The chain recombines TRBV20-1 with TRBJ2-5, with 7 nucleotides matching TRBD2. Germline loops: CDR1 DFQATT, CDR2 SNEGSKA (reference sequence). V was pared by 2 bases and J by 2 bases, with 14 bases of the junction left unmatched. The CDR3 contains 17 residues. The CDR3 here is CSARSLRVAGEQETQYF. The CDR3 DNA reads TGCAGTGCTAGATCCTTGAGGGTAGCGGGCGAGCAAGAGACCCAGTACTTC.

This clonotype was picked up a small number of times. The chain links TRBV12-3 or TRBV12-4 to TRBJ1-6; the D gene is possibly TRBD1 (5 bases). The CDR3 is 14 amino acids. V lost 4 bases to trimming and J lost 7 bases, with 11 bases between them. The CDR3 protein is CASSSGTLNSPLHF. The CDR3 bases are TGTGCCAGCAGTTCCGGGACCCTCAATTCACCCCTCCACTTT.

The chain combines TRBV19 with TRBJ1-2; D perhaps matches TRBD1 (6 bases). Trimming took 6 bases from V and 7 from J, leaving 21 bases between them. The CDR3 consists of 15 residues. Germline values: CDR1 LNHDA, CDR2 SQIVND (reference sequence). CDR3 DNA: TGTGCCAGTAGCTCGTCCGGGACAAATATTCCTGGCTACACCTTC. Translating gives CASSSSGTNIPGYTF.

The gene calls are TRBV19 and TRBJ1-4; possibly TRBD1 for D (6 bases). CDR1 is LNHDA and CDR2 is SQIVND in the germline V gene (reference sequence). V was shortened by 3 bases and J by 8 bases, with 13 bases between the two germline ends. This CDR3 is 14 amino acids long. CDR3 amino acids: CASSIRGEAEKLFF. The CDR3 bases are TGTGCCAGTAGTATCAGGGGAGAGGCGGAAAAACTGTTTTTT.

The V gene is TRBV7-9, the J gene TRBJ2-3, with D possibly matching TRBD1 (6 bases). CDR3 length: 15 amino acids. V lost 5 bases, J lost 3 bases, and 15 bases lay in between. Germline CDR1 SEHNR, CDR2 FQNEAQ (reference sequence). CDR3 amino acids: CASSPPGGTTDTQYF. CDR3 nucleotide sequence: TGTGCCAGCAGCCCCCCGGGTGGGACAACAGATACGCAGTATTTT.

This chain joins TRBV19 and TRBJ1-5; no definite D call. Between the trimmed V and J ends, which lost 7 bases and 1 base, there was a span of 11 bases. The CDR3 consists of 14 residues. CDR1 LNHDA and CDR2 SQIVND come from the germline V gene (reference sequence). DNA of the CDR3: TGTGCCAGTATTGACTTCGACAGCAATCAGCCCCAGCATTTT. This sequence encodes CASIDFDSNQPQHF.